The rows below give T cell receptor beta chains drawn from one sample of a study of cytomegalovirus exposure and HLA in healthy donors. Only in-frame clones appear in the TCRdb table, and some are missing; sequencing was by immunoSEQ multiplex PCR. The sample records about 57,000 clones, 55% to 85% being singletons. Sequencing used PBMCs. These receptor sequences come from a woman in her forties or fifties in good health and CMV-seronegative. CDR3s include the opening cysteine and the closing phenylalanine or tryptophan. D genes are given only for firm matches. The size field is filled for only some rows; it gives once, few, many or a size class.

j_call d_call clone_size v_call cdr3_aa cdr3_nt
TRBJ2-3 NA NA TRBV7-2 CASSFGGNADTQYF TGTGCCAGCAGCTTTGGAGGGAACGCAGATACGCAGTATTTT
TRBJ1-5 TRBD1 few TRBV30 CAWTPRGVYQPQHF TGTGCCTGGACTCCCAGGGGGGTATATCAGCCCCAGCATTTT
TRBJ2-7 NA NA TRBV27 CASGLDRVTREQYF TGTGCCAGCGGCTTGGACAGAGTCACTAGGGAGCAGTACTTC
TRBJ2-2 NA NA TRBV11-2 CASGGLTGELFF TGTGCCTCAGGAGGGCTCACCGGGGAGCTGTTTTTT
TRBJ1-2 NA NA TRBV28 CASSSQGSGGYTF TGTGCCAGCAGTTCCCAGGGGTCGGGAGGCTACACCTTC
TRBJ2-1 TRBD1 NA TRBV28 CASSPTGTGNNEQFF TGTGCCAGCAGCCCGACCGGGACAGGTAACAATGAGCAGTTCTTC
TRBJ2-3 NA NA TRBV7-9 CASSHPVRDTQYF TGTGCCAGCAGCCACCCCGTGAGAGATACGCAGTATTTT
TRBJ2-6 NA NA TRBV9 CASSPQVGANVLTF TGTGCCAGCAGCCCCCAGGTTGGGGCCAACGTCCTGACTTTC
TRBJ1-2 NA once TRBV18 CASSGLGPDQGGYTF TGTGCCAGCTCAGGCCTAGGACCAGATCAGGGTGGCTACACCTTC
TRBJ2-1 NA NA TRBV29-1 CSVEGDRTSYNEQFF TGCAGCGTTGAAGGCGACAGGACTTCCTACAATGAGCAGTTCTTC
TRBJ1-5 NA NA TRBV19 CASSLQDNINQPQHF TGTGCCAGTAGTCTACAGGACAACATCAATCAGCCCCAGCATTTT
TRBJ2-7 TRBD1 NA TRBV6-5 CASRGQGAYEQYF TGTGCCAGCAGGGGACAGGGGGCCTACGAGCAGTACTTC
TRBJ2-7 NA few TRBV19 CASSKAPPRDSASYEQYF TGTGCCAGTAGTAAGGCCCCCCCCCGGGACTCGGCCTCCTACGAGCAGTACTTC
TRBJ1-5 NA few TRBV19 CASRGWQGRNQPQHF TGTGCCAGTCGGGGCTGGCAGGGGCGAAATCAGCCCCAGCATTTT
TRBJ2-7 NA NA TRBV20-1 CSALLGGEQYF TGCAGTGCTCTCCTAGGGGGCGAGCAGTACTTC
TRBJ2-2 NA few TRBV7-2 CASSSTESNTGELFF TGTGCCAGCAGCTCGACAGAATCGAACACCGGGGAGCTGTTTTTT
TRBJ1-5 NA NA TRBV28 CASSFFRGQPQHF TGTGCCAGCAGTTTCTTTAGGGGTCAGCCCCAGCATTTT